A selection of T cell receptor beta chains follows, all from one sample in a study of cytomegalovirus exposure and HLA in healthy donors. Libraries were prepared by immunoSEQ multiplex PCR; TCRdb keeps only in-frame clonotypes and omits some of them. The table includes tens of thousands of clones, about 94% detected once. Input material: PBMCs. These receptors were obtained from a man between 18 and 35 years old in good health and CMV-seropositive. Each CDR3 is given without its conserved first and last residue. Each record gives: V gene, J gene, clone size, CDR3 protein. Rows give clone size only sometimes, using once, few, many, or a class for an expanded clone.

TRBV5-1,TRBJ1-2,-,ASSLTFSESNYGYT
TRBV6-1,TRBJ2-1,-,ASSASSSYNEQF
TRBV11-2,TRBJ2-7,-,ASSSPGLAAYEQY
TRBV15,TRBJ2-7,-,ATSSPRAYEQY
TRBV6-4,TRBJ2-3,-,ASKEAAGGTDTQY
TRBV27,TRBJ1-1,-,ASKQGETEAF
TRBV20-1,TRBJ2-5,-,SAGREETQY
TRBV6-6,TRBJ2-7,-,ASRGQDSYEQY
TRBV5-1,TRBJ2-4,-,ASSFASGSLGLAKNIQY
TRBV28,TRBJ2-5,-,ASSLAGPPGETQY
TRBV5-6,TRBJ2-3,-,ASSLAGDTQY
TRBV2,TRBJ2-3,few,ASTGLTKPDTQY
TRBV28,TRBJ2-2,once,ASSFQREVTGELF
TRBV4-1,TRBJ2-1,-,ASSPRGSYNEQF
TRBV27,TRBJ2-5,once,ASSLGASRQETQY